This T cell receptor (beta chain) appears in the sequencing data of a study of molecular identifiers for immune sequencing clone quantification. Study observations and caveats: Roughly 950,000 naive cells reportedly did not prevent detection of spiked Jurkat TCR RNA from one cell.

After removal of 10 bases from V and 5 bases from J, the junction contained 11 bases not matched to a gene. The V gene's germline CDR1 is PRHDT and CDR2 FYEKMQ (reference sequence). CDR3 length: 14 amino acids. In this sample, this clonotype turned up a few times. What it binds is unknown. Library preparation followed earlier protocols using designated TCR primers. A single record per CDR3 protein comes from TCRdb applying MiXCR to the PCR reads. The sample records 460,000 or so distinct CDR3 sequences, about 20% being singletons. This sequence originates from a human donor in good health. Some libraries in this study had Jurkat cell RNA spiked in. V gene TRBV13 combines with J gene TRBJ1-1, with 9 bases aligning to TRBD1. The sample was naive CD8+ T cells from blood, with Jurkat cell RNA spiked in. Subset specified: FACS-sorted CD8+CD4-CCR7+CD45RA+ naive T cells. The CDR3 here is CATNTGTGITEAFF. Here the CDR3 DNA reads TGTGCCACCAACACCGGGACAGGGATTACTGAAGCTTTCTTT.